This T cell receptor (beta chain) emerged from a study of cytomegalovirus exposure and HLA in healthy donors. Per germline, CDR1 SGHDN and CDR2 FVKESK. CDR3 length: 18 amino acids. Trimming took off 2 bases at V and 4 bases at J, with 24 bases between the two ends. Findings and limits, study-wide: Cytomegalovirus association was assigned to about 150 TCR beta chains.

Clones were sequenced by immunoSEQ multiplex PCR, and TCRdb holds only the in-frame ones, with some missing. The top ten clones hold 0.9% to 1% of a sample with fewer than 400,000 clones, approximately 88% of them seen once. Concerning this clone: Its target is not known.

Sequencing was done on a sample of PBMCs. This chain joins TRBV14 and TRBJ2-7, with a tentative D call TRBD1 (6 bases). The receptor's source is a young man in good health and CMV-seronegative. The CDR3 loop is CASSQKKPEDRLPYEQYF. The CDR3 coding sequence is TGTGCCAGCAGCCAAAAGAAGCCAGAGGACAGACTGCCATACGAGCAGTACTTC.